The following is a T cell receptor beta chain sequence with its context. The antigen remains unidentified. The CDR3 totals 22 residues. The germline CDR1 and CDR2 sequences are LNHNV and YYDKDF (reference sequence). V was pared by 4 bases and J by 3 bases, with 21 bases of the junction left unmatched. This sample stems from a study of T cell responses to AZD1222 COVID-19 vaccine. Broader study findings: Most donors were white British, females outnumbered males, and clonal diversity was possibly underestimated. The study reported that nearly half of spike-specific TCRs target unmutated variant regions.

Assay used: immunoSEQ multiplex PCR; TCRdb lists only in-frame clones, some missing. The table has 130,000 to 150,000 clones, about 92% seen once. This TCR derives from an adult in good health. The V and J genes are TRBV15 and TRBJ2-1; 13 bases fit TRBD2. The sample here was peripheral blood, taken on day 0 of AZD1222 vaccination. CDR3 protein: CATSTRTRDLGLAGYNYNEQFF. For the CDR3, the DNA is TGTGCCACCAGCACGAGAACAAGGGACTTGGGACTAGCGGGATATAACTACAATGAGCAGTTCTTC. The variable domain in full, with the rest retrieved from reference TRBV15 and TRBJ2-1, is DAMVIQNPRYQVTQFGKPVTLSCSQTLNHNVMYWYQQKSSQAPKLLFHYYDKDFNNEADTPDNFQSRRPNTSFCFLDIRSPGLGDTAMYLCATSTRTRDLGLAGYNYNEQFFGPGTRLTVL.